This T cell receptor (beta chain) was observed in a study of T cell repertoires in cytomegalovirus infection. Overall study context: Recently described HLA-C-restricted plus well-studied HLA-B-restricted CMV epitopes were used. Indicated by public TCR beta signatures were CMV infection and matching HLA type.

Study-level findings and limits: Identification of carriers of CMV plus the relevant HLA was achieved through cumulative public TCR beta family frequency. In two of eight donors, the top clonotype was HLA-C-restricted CMV-specific.

V lost 5 bases, J lost 4 bases, and 5 bases stayed unmatched. The CDR3 has 15 amino acids. Germline values: CDR1 SGHTA, CDR2 FQGNSA. TCRdb redid the calling of the reads with MiXCR, one entry per CDR3 protein. This sample yields 450,000 to 550,000 distinct CDR3 sequences, of which about 42% are seen a single time; about 41% belongs to the top ten. This clonotype was counted many times. Its antigen is unknown. The chain uses TRBV7-2 and TRBJ2-1; 10 nucleotides match TRBD2. Sequencing used cultured PBMCs, obtained from culture after CMV antigen stimulation. This TCR was recovered from a human donor in good health (CMV status not recorded). Some clones in this sample may be carry-over from other donors' samples. The CDR3 DNA reads TGTGCCAGCAGCGGGACTAGCGCCTCATACAATGAGCAGTTCTTC. It specifies CASSGTSASYNEQFF.